A single sample gave rise to the 11 T cell receptor beta chains below, sequenced in a study of T cells in localized non-small cell lung cancer. Repertoires were generated with immunoSEQ multiplex PCR, while TCRdb's copy carries only in-frame clones and drops some. The top ten clones hold 20% of a sample with about 59,000 clones, approximately 90% of them seen once. This specimen consisted of peripheral blood, obtained before any cancer treatment. Receptors were obtained from a man aged 35 to 69 with stage I lung adenocarcinoma.

This clone was counted only a few times. This chain links TRBV25-1 with TRBJ2-3, with TRBD1 identical over 9 bases. Germline V gives CDR1 MGHDK, CDR2 SYGVNS. Trimming took 4 bases from V and 14 from J; bases not matched to a gene: 10. The CDR3 loop spans 13 amino acids. The CDR3 nucleotides read TGTGCCAGCAGTGCCCCCGGGACAGGGAGGGGGTATTTT. Protein sequence: CASSAPGTGRGYF. Together with reference TRBV25-1 and TRBJ2-3, the CDR3 gives the full variable domain: EADIYQTPRYLVIGTGKKITLECSQTMGHDKMYWYQQDPGMELHLIHYSYGVNSTEKGDLSSESTVSRIRTEHFPLTLESARPSHTSQYLCASSAPGTGRGYFGPGTRLTVL.

This chain uses TRBV19 with TRBJ2-1; 10 bases are shared with TRBD2. CDR3 size: 16 residues. V lost 7 bases, J lost 5 bases, and 11 bases stayed unmatched. Germline V gene sequence: CDR1 LNHDA, CDR2 SQIVND (reference sequence). The CDR3 DNA reads as TGTGCCAGTACCCAGCCCCTACTAGCGGGAAACAATGAGCAGTTCTTC. It translates to CASTQPLLAGNNEQFF.

This clone was observed a single time. The chain employs TRBV5-6 and TRBJ1-1; 7 bases align to TRBD1. Germline V CDR1 and CDR2: SGHDT, YYEEEE. The CDR3 extends over 14 amino acids. Trimming at V came to 4 bases and at J to 1 base, leaving 4 bases not matched to a gene. The CDR3 nucleotides are TGTGCCAGCAGCAGGGGGACAGCGAACACTGAAGCTTTCTTT. Protein product: CASSRGTANTEAFF. Using reference TRBV5-6 and TRBJ1-1 for the parts outside the CDR3, the full variable domain is DAGVTQSPTHLIKTRGQQVTLRCSPKSGHDTVSWYQQALGQGPQFIFQYYEEEERQRGNFPDRFSGHQFPNYSSELNVNALLLGDSALYLCASSRGTANTEAFFGQGTRLTVV.

The V call is TRBV4-1, the J call TRBJ2-7; D is unclear. V gave up 1 base and J gave up 0 bases, with 7 bases separating them. There are 14 residues in the CDR3. Germline assignment: CDR1 MGHRA and CDR2 YSYEKL. The DNA for the CDR3 is TGCGCCAGCAGCCAAGGCAGGAGCTCCTACGAGCAGTACTTC. Translating gives CASSQGRSSYEQYF.

The CDR3 loop reads CASSGTGTERLYEQFF. The CDR3 DNA is TGTGCCAGCAGCGGGACCGGGACCGAACGTCTCTATGAGCAGTTCTTC. The rearrangement joins TRBV28 to TRBJ2-1; tentatively, D is TRBD1 or TRBD2 (5 bases each). Germline V gene lookup returns CDR1 MDHEN and CDR2 SYDVKM. The CDR3 is 16 residues long. V dropped 6 bases and J dropped 8 bases, with 23 bases sitting between them.

The chain links TRBV10-3 to TRBJ2-5, with D possibly being TRBD2 (6 bases). V was pared by 0 bases and J by 4 bases, with 12 bases between. The germline CDR1 and CDR2 sequences are ENHRY and SYGVKD. The CDR3 spans 15 residues. The CDR3 protein is CAISESGTSSETQYF. CDR3 sequence (DNA): TGTGCCATCAGTGAGTCCGGAACTAGCTCAGAGACCCAGTACTTC.

The CDR3, as DNA: TGTGCCAGCAGCTTAAGTTCCGCCACGGATACGCAGTATTTT. It encodes CASSLSSATDTQYF. The V gene is TRBV7-3, the J gene TRBJ2-3; D remains ambiguous. Germline V CDR1 and CDR2: SGHTA, FQGTGA. There are 14 residues in the CDR3. V lost 1 base, J lost 6 bases, and 11 bases lay in between.

The CDR3 DNA sequence: TGTGCCAGCAGCGTAGATGGGCAGGGAGGTGAAAAACTGTTTTTT. Its protein product is CASSVDGQGGEKLFF. The chain links TRBV9 to TRBJ1-4, with D perhaps matching TRBD1 (5 bases). V lost 0 bases, J lost 7 bases, and 13 bases lay in between. The CDR3 is 15 residues long. In germline, CDR1 is SGDLS, CDR2 YYNGEE.

This sequence joins TRBV7-9 and TRBJ2-3; no clear D gene. Germline V gene data show CDR1 as SEHNR and CDR2 as FQNEAQ (reference sequence). This CDR3 has 13 amino acids. Between the trimmed V and J ends, which lost 5 bases and 3 bases, there was a span of 9 bases. CDR3 nucleotides: TGTGCCAGCAGCCCGCAGGCAACAGATACGCAGTATTTT. Encoded protein: CASSPQATDTQYF.

The chain joins TRBV11-3 to TRBJ2-7; 13 nucleotides match TRBD2. Germline V gives CDR1 SGHNT, CDR2 YENEEA. V shed 5 bases, J shed 5 bases, and the junction held 6 bases outside the gene matches. This CDR3 is built from 15 residues. CDR3 sequence (DNA): TGTGCCAGCAGCACCGGACTAGCGGGAGTAGACGAGCAGTACTTC. It yields the protein CASSTGLAGVDEQYF.

This chain's CDR3 is CASSLVETQYF. The CDR3 region has the DNA TGTGCCAGCAGCTTGGTAGAGACCCAGTACTTC. The chain employs TRBV5-6 and TRBJ2-5; D unclear. This CDR3 has 11 amino acids. Trimming cost V 0 bases and J 4 bases, with 1 base left between them. Germline V gene lookup returns CDR1 SGHDT and CDR2 YYEEEE.